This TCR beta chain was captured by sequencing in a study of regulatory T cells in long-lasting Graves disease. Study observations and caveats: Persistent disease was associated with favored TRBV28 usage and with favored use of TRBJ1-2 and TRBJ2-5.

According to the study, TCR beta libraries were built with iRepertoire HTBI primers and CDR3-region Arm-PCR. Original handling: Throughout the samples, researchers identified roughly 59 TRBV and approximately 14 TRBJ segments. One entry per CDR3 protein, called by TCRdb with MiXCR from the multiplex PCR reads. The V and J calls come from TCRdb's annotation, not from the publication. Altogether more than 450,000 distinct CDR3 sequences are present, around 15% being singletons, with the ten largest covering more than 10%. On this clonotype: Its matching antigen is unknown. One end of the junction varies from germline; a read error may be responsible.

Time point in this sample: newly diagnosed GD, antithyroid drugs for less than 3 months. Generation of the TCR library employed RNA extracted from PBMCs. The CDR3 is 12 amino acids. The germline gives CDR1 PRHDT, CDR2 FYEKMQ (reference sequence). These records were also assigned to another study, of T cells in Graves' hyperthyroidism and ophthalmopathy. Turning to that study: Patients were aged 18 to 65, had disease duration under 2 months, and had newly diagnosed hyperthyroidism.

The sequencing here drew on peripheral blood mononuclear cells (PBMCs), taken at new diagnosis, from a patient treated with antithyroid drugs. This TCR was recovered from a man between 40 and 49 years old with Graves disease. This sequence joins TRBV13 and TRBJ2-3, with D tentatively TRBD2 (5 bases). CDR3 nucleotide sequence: TGTGTCAGCAGCGGCTCCACAGATACGCAGTATTTT. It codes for CVSSGSTDTQYF.